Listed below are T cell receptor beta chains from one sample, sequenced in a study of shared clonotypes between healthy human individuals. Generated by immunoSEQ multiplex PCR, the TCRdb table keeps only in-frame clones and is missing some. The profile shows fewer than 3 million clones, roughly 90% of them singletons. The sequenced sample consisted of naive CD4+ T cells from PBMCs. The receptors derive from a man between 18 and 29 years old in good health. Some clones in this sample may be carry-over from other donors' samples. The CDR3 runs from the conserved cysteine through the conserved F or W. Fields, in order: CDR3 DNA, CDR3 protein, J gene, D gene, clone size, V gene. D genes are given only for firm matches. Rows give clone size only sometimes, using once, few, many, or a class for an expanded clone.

TGTGCCAGCTCACCCGACAGGGCCTATGGCTACACCTTC CASSPDRAYGYTF TRBJ1-2 TRBD1 NA TRBV18
TGTGCCAGCAGTTCGAGGACAGGGGGCACAAAGGAGCAGTTCTTC CASSSRTGGTKEQFF TRBJ2-1 TRBD1 NA TRBV28
TGCGCCAGCAGCCTAGGGACAGGGGGAGATGGCTACACCTTC CASSLGTGGDGYTF TRBJ1-2 TRBD1 NA TRBV5-1
TGTGCCAGCAGCGCTCTGACAGGGAATGGCTACACCTTC CASSALTGNGYTF TRBJ1-2 TRBD1 NA TRBV9
TGTGCCAGCAGTTACTCGAGAAGGACCGGGGAGCTGTTTTTT CASSYSRRTGELFF TRBJ2-2 NA NA TRBV6-5
TGTGCCACTGAAAGGGAGGGCGAGCAGTACTTC CATEREGEQYF TRBJ2-7 TRBD2 NA TRBV6-5
TGTGCCAGCAGTCGGACAGATACGCAGTATTTT CASSRTDTQYF TRBJ2-3 NA once TRBV7-2
TGTGCCAGTAGTACCCACCCGACAGGGGGCGTATTAAAGGCCGGGGAGCTGTTTTTT CASSTHPTGGVLKAGELFF TRBJ2-2 TRBD1 NA TRBV19
TGCGCCAGCAGCTTGGGAGGGGGCGGAGGCTACACCTTC CASSLGGGGGYTF TRBJ1-2 TRBD1 NA TRBV5-1
TGCAACGTGGGGGGGGCTTCAGCTTTCTTT CNVGGASAFF TRBJ1-1 NA NA TRBV29-1
TGTGCCAGCCCCATAAAAGGTGGACGATATGGCTACACCTTC CASPIKGGRYGYTF TRBJ1-2 NA NA TRBV21-1
TGTGCCAGTAATCGAGTGGGACTAGGGAGCCGGGATACGCAGTATTTT CASNRVGLGSRDTQYF TRBJ2-3 TRBD2 once TRBV19
TGTGCCAGCAGTGCGCGCCGCGACGAGCAGTACTTC CASSARRDEQYF TRBJ2-7 NA NA TRBV6-1
TGCGCCAGCAGCGGACGGGGAACTAGCGGGAGGGTCACAGATACGCAGTATTTT CASSGRGTSGRVTDTQYF TRBJ2-3 TRBD2 NA TRBV5-1
TGCGCCAGCATTTCCGGGACTAGCGGGACAGATACGCAGTATTTT CASISGTSGTDTQYF TRBJ2-3 TRBD2 NA TRBV5-1
TGTGCCTGGAGTCGGATTGGACCCATCTACGAGCAGTACTTC CAWSRIGPIYEQYF TRBJ2-7 NA NA TRBV30
TGTGCCAGCAGTTACTACCCGACGGGGGTCTATGGCTACACCTTC CASSYYPTGVYGYTF TRBJ1-2 NA NA TRBV6-5